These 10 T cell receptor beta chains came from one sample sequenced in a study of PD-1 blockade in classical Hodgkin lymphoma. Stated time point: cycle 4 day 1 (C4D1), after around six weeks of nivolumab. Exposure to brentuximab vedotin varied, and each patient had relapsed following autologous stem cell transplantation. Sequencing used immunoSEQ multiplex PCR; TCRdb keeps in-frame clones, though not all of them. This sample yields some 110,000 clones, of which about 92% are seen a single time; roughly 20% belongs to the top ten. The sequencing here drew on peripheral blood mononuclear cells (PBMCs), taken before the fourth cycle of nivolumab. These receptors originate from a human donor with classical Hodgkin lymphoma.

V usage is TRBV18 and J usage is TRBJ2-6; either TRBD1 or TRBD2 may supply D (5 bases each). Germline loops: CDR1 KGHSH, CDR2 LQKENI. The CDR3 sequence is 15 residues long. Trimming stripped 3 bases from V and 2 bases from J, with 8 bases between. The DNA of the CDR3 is TGTGCCAGCTCACCCCTGGGGGCTGGGGCCAACGTCCTGACTTTC. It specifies CASSPLGAGANVLTF.

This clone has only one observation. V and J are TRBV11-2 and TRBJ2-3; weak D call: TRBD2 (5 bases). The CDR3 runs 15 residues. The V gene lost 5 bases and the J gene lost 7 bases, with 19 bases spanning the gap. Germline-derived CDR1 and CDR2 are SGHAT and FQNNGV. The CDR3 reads CASSPDLGGFYTQYF. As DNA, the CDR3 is TGTGCCAGCAGCCCCGATTTAGGCGGGTTTTATACGCAGTATTTT. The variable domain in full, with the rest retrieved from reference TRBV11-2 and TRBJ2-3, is EAGVAQSPRYKIIEKRQSVAFWCNPISGHATLYWYQQILGQGPKLLIQFQNNGVVDDSQLPKDRFSAERLKGVDSTLKIQPAKLEDSAVYLCASSPDLGGFYTQYFGPGTRLTVL.

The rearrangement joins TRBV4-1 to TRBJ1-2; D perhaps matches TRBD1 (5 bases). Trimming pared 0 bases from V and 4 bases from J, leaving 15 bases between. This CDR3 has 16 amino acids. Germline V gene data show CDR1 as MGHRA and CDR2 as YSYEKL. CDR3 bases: TGCGCCAGCAGCCAAGAGTCAATGGCAGGGACCTATGGCTACACCTTC. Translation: CASSQESMAGTYGYTF.

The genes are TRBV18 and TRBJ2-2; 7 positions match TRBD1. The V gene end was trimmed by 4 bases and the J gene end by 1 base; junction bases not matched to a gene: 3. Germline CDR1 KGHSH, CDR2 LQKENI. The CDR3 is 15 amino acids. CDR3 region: CASSLRQGNTGELFF. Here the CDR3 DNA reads TGTGCCAGCTCACTCAGACAGGGGAACACCGGGGAGCTGTTTTTT.

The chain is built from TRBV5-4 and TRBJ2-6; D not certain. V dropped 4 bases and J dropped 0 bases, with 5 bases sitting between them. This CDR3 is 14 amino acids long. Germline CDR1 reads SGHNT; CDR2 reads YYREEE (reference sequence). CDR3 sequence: CASSQDSGANVLTF. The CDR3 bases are TGTGCCAGCAGCCAGGACTCTGGGGCCAACGTCCTGACTTTC.

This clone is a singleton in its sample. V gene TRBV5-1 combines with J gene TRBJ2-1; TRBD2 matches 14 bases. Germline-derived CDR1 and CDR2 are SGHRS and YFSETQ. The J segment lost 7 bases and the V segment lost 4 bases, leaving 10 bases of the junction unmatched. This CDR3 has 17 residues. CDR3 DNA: TGCGCCAGCAGCGTACAGGGGGGACTAGCGGGAGAAAATGAGCAGTTCTTC. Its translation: CASSVQGGLAGENEQFF.

CDR3 sequence reads: CASSPPAGASPEEYF. The CDR3 coding sequence is TGTGCCAGCAGTCCCCCCGCGGGAGCTTCCCCTGAGGAGTACTTC. The chain joins TRBV28 to TRBJ2-7; 7 bases fit TRBD2. With V trimmed by 5 bases and J by 11 bases, 18 bases remained unmatched. The CDR3 consists of 15 residues. Germline V gene sequence: CDR1 MDHEN, CDR2 SYDVKM.

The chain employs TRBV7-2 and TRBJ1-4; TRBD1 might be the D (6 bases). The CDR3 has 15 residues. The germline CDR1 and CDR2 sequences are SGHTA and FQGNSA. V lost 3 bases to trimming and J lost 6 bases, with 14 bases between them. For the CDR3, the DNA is TGTGCCAGCAGCTTGGGCGGGGGCATATATGAAAAACTGTTTTTT. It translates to CASSLGGGIYEKLFF.

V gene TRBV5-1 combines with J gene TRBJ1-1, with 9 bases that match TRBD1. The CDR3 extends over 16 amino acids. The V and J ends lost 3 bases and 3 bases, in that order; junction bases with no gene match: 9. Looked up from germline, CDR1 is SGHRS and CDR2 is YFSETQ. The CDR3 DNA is TGCGCCAGCAGCTCCCCGGACCGACAGGGGGACACTGAAGCTTTCTTT. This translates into CASSSPDRQGDTEAFF. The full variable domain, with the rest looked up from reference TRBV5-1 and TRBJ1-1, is KAGVTQTPRYLIKTRGQQVTLSCSPISGHRSVSWYQQTPGQGLQFLFEYFSETQRNKGNFPGRFSGRQFSNSRSEMNVSTLELGDSALYLCASSSPDRQGDTEAFFGQGTRLTVV.

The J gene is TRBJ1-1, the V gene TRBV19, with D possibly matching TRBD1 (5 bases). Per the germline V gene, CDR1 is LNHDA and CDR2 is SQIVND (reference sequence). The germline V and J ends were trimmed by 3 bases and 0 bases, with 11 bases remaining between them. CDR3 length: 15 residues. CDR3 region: CASSMTVVLNTEAFF. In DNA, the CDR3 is TGTGCCAGTAGTATGACAGTGGTACTGAACACTGAAGCTTTCTTT.